Listed below are T cell receptor beta chains from one sample, sequenced in a study of T cells in Graves' hyperthyroidism and ophthalmopathy. From the multiplex PCR reads, TCRdb called clonotypes with MiXCR, one entry per CDR3 protein. The sample includes hundreds of thousands of distinct CDR3 sequences, about 16% of them seen just once. Sequences were obtained from blood. The source of these receptors is a woman between 55 and 75 years old with Graves' ophthalmopathy. Both conserved end residues are part of each CDR3. Fields, in order: clone size, J gene, V gene, D gene, CDR3 DNA, CDR3 protein. D genes are given only for firm matches. Expanded clones get a size class; other rows say once, few or many, or leave the size out.

NA,TRBJ2-2,TRBV4-2,NA,TGTGCCAGCAGCCAAGATAGAGGTGTCGAATACATGAACACCGGGGAGCTGTTTTTT,CASSQDRGVEYMNTGELFF
many,TRBJ1-1,TRBV18,NA,TGTGCCAGCTCACCAAGGGTGCGGGCAGAAGCTTTCTTT,CASSPRVRAEAFF
NA,TRBJ1-4,TRBV28,NA,TGTGCCAGCAAAGGACCGAATAATGAAAAACTGTTTTTT,CASKGPNNEKLFF
few,TRBJ2-5,TRBV7-2,NA,TGTGCCAGCAGCTCCCCGGGACTCTCCTCCCAAGAGACCCAGTACTTC,CASSSPGLSSQETQYF
many,TRBJ2-3,TRBV12-3/TRBV12-4,TRBD2,TGTGCCAGCAAGGAAGTTAGCGGGAAAGATACGCAGTATTTT,CASKEVSGKDTQYF
many,TRBJ2-5,TRBV12-3/TRBV12-4,TRBD1,TGTGCCAGCAGTTTGCCGACAGGGATACAAGAGACCCAGTACTTC,CASSLPTGIQETQYF
many,TRBJ2-3,TRBV2,TRBD2,TGTGCCAGCAGTGAAGGGCGGGAGTTCACAGATACGCAGTATTTT,CASSEGREFTDTQYF
many,TRBJ2-1,TRBV12-3/TRBV12-4,TRBD2,TGTGCCAGCAGTTTTGGTCTAGCGGGGATCAATGAGCAGTTCTTC,CASSFGLAGINEQFF
many,TRBJ2-1,TRBV11-1,NA,TGTGCCAGCAGCCCCCCCGGCAGGGGATTTGCCTACAATGAGCAGTTCTTC,CASSPPGRGFAYNEQFF
many,TRBJ2-7,TRBV7-8,NA,TGTGCCAGCACCGAGGACACTTCCTACGAGCAGTACTTC,CASTEDTSYEQYF
few,TRBJ2-7,TRBV3-1,TRBD1,TGTGCCAGCAGCCAAGACAGGGGGCCCCACGAGCAGTACTTC,CASSQDRGPHEQYF
NA,TRBJ2-1,TRBV27,NA,TGTGCCAGCAGCCCCCTCCGCGGGTACAATGAGCAGTTCTTC,CASSPLRGYNEQFF
NA,TRBJ2-2,TRBV18,NA,TGTGCCAGCTCACCATCTAGGGGAATGTCCGGGGAGCTGTTTTTT,CASSPSRGMSGELFF
many,TRBJ1-2,TRBV12-3/TRBV12-4,TRBD1,TGTGCCAGCAGGCCCACAGGGGAGGGCTATGGCTACACCTTC,CASRPTGEGYGYTF
NA,TRBJ1-3,TRBV7-3,NA,TGTGCCAGCAGCTTAACCAATACTGGAAACACCATATATTTT,CASSLTNTGNTIYF
many,TRBJ2-7,TRBV20-1,NA,TGCAGTGCTAGAGATCCCCAAAGGAGCTCCTACGAGCAGTACTTC,CSARDPQRSSYEQYF
many,TRBJ2-7,TRBV28,NA,TGTGCCAGCAGTCCCGGTGGTGGCTACGAGCAGTACTTC,CASSPGGGYEQYF
NA,TRBJ1-1,TRBV5-4,TRBD1,TGTGCCAGCAGCCCGACAGGGATGAACACTGAAGCTTTCTTT,CASSPTGMNTEAFF
many,TRBJ2-1,TRBV7-3,TRBD2,TGTGCCAGCAGCCCATACCTAGCGGGAGGTACCCCCTACAATGAGCAGTTCTTC,CASSPYLAGGTPYNEQFF
many,TRBJ2-7,TRBV6-1,TRBD1,TGTGCCAGCAGTTCGGACAGGGGGCACGAGCAGTACTTC,CASSSDRGHEQYF
many,TRBJ1-5,TRBV15,NA,TGTGCCACCAGCAGTTCGGACGGAGACAATCAGCCCCAGCATTTT,CATSSSDGDNQPQHF
NA,TRBJ2-7,TRBV18,TRBD2,TGTGCCAGCTCGGCGGGAGGGCCGAGGGAGCAGTACTTC,CASSAGGPREQYF
few,TRBJ2-3,TRBV24-1,NA,TGTGCCACCAGTGATTCACCGGGGCTCTCGGGGCCGTATTTT,CATSDSPGLSGPYF
few,TRBJ2-7,TRBV20-1,TRBD2,TGCAGTGCGAGTAGCGGGAGGGCATACGAGCAGTACTTC,CSASSGRAYEQYF
many,TRBJ2-3,TRBV5-1,NA,TGCGCCAGCAGCTTGGATTCGGGCGGCAAAACAGATACGCAGTATTTT,CASSLDSGGKTDTQYF
many,TRBJ2-1,TRBV6-2/TRBV6-3,TRBD2,TGTGCCAGCAGTTCGACTAGCGGGGCTAATGAGCAGTTCTTC,CASSSTSGANEQFF
few,TRBJ2-1,TRBV6-1,NA,TGTGCCAGCAAATTAGCGGAGGGGTATACCTACAATGAGCAGTTCTTC,CASKLAEGYTYNEQFF
many,TRBJ2-1,TRBV6-1,TRBD2,TGTGCCAGCAGTAACCTAGCGGGAGGGAATGAGCAGTTCTTC,CASSNLAGGNEQFF
few,TRBJ1-4,TRBV9,NA,TGTGCCAGCAGCGTAGGAGACCTTAATGAAAAACTGTTTTTT,CASSVGDLNEKLFF
many,TRBJ2-7,TRBV4-2,TRBD2,TGTGCCAGCAGCCAAGAGACGGGACTAGCGGCCAACTACGAGCAGTACTTC,CASSQETGLAANYEQYF
NA,TRBJ2-6,TRBV29-1,TRBD2,TGCAGCGTTAGCCCCAAACTAGCGGGAGGCCCCTCTGGGGCCAACGTCCTGACTTTC,CSVSPKLAGGPSGANVLTF
few,TRBJ2-3,TRBV7-8,NA,TGTGCCAGCAGCTCAGGGTCCCCGGGTACGCAGTATTTT,CASSSGSPGTQYF
once,TRBJ2-5,TRBV11-2,NA,TGTGCCAGCAGCCCTGACTGGGTCCAAGAGACCCAGTACTTC,CASSPDWVQETQYF
many,TRBJ1-6,TRBV27,TRBD1,TGTGCCAGCAGCCGAAGGACAGGGTTTTCACCCCTCCACTTT,CASSRRTGFSPLHF
NA,TRBJ2-1,TRBV12-5,NA,TGTGCTAGTGGTTTGGCAAGGGATGAGCAGTTCTTC,CASGLARDEQFF
few,TRBJ2-2,TRBV29-1,NA,TGCAGCGCTGAGGGCCGTGGCACCGGGGAGCTGTTTTTT,CSAEGRGTGELFF
NA,TRBJ1-5,TRBV12-5,TRBD1,TGTGCTAGTGGTTTGGTTGGGACAGTTAGCAATCAGCCCCAGCATTTT,CASGLVGTVSNQPQHF